This T cell receptor beta chain was found in a study of shared clonotypes between healthy human individuals. Germline lookup yields CDR1 SGHRS and CDR2 YFSETQ. Trimming took 2 bases from V and 0 from J; bases not matched to a gene: 4. The CDR3 runs 15 residues. Assay used: immunoSEQ multiplex PCR; TCRdb lists only in-frame clones, some missing. The sample has some 470,000 clones, over 65% seen once. The sequencing sample was made of PBMCs. This TCR derives from a woman aged 40 to 50 in good health. Some clones in this sample may be carry-over from other donors' samples. The V gene is TRBV5-1, the J gene TRBJ2-5, with TRBD1 matching over 7 bases. CDR3 sequence (DNA): TGCGCCAGCAGCTTAGAGGGACAGAACCAAGAGACCCAGTACTTC. Protein product: CASSLEGQNQETQYF.